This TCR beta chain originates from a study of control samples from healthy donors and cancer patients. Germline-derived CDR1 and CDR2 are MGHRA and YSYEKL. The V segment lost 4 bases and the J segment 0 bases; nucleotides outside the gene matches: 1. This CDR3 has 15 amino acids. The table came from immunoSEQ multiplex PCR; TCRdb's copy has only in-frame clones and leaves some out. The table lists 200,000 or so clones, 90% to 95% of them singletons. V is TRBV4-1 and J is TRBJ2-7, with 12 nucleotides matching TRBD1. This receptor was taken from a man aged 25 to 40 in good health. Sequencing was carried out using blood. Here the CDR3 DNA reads TGCGCCAGCAGCCCGGGACAGGGGGCCTCCTACGAGCAGTACTTC. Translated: CASSPGQGASYEQYF.